A selection of T cell receptor beta chains follows, all from one sample in a study of neurological immune-mediated disorders. Each CDR3 protein gets one entry after TCRdb re-called the 5' RACE reads with MiXCR. Among about 55,000 distinct CDR3 sequences listed, about 4% were seen once. What was sequenced was PBMCs. These receptors were taken from a man aged 50 to 59 with multiple sclerosis. Each CDR3 is given with its conserved first and last residue. The order of the fields is clone size, J gene, D gene, V gene, CDR3 protein, CDR3 DNA. The D gene is left open where the match is weak. Not every row has a clone size; where given, it reads once, few, many or a size class.

>many|TRBJ2-7|NA|TRBV20-1
CSARGTVSANEQYF
TGCAGTGCTAGGGGGACGGTTTCTGCGAACGAGCAGTACTTC
>many|TRBJ2-3|NA|TRBV18
CASTSQGDTQYF
TGTGCCAGCACTTCGCAGGGAGATACGCAGTATTTT
>few|TRBJ2-7|NA|TRBV20-1
CSARGGLPVSGDEQYF
TGCAGTGCTAGGGGAGGCCTCCCCGTGTCTGGCGACGAGCAGTACTTC
>many|TRBJ1-5|NA|TRBV2
CASSLNRVSNQPQHF
TGTGCCAGCAGTTTGAACAGGGTTAGCAATCAGCCCCAGCATTTT
>many|TRBJ2-1|NA|TRBV7-8
CASSPKSFGAGAREQFF
TGTGCCAGCAGCCCCAAAAGTTTTGGGGCAGGGGCGCGGGAGCAGTTCTTC
>many|TRBJ2-2|NA|TRBV3-1
CASRTWGELFF
TGTGCCAGCAGAACCTGGGGGGAGCTGTTTTTT
>many|TRBJ2-7|TRBD1|TRBV20-1
CSASEAFRDRSVYEQYF
TGCAGTGCTTCGGAAGCCTTCCGGGACAGGTCCGTCTACGAGCAGTACTTC
>few|TRBJ2-6|NA|TRBV20-1
CSADAAHNSGANVLTF
TGCAGTGCTGACGCGGCCCACAACTCTGGGGCCAACGTCCTGACTTTC
>many|TRBJ2-1|NA|TRBV27
CASSLEWSSYNEQFF
TGTGCCAGCAGTTTGGAGTGGAGCTCCTACAATGAGCAGTTCTTC
>many|TRBJ1-2|NA|TRBV5-1
CASSLDPGYGYTF
TGCGCCAGCAGCCTAGATCCTGGCTATGGCTACACCTTC
>NA|TRBJ2-7|NA|TRBV9
CASSQTSIAGEQYF
TGTGCCAGCAGCCAAACGAGCATAGCTGGTGAGCAGTACTTC
>many|TRBJ2-1|NA|TRBV5-1
CASSFGAGDEQFF
TGCGCCAGCAGCTTTGGGGCAGGGGATGAGCAGTTCTTC
>NA|TRBJ2-3|NA|TRBV25-1
CASSDPGRGTDTQYF
TGTGCCAGCAGTGACCCCGGAAGGGGGACAGATACGCAGTATTTT
>many|TRBJ1-5|NA|TRBV29-1
CSVALMGEGRDNQPQHF
TGCAGCGTTGCTCTAATGGGGGAGGGGCGGGACAATCAGCCCCAGCATTTT
>many|TRBJ2-3|NA|TRBV5-1
CASTLGQTGDTQYF
TGCGCCAGCACCCTGGGCCAGACGGGAGATACGCAGTATTTT
>many|TRBJ2-7|NA|TRBV20-1
CSASARTLGSYEQYF
TGCAGTGCTAGTGCGCGGACGCTAGGATCCTACGAGCAGTACTTC
>many|TRBJ2-3|TRBD2|TRBV20-1
CSASQQIAGKGDTQYF
TGCAGTGCTAGCCAACAAATAGCGGGGAAGGGAGATACGCAGTATTTT
>many|TRBJ1-5|NA|TRBV28
CASSFPGFGMGQPQHF
TGTGCCAGCAGTTTCCCGGGCTTCGGGATGGGTCAGCCCCAGCATTTT
>many|TRBJ2-1|TRBD2|TRBV7-8
CASSSWTSGREYNEQFF
TGTGCCAGCAGCTCCTGGACTAGCGGGAGGGAATACAATGAGCAGTTCTTC
>many|TRBJ2-2|NA|TRBV7-8
CASSLPGQLSTGELFF
TGTGCCAGCAGCTTACCCGGACAGCTATCCACCGGGGAGCTGTTTTTT
>NA|TRBJ2-1|TRBD2|TRBV20-1
CSATAHKTSGFRNEQFF
TGCAGTGCTACCGCCCACAAAACTAGCGGGTTTAGGAATGAGCAGTTCTTC
>many|TRBJ2-7|NA|TRBV12-3/TRBV12-4
CASSLEDEQYF
TGTGCCAGCAGTTTAGAGGACGAGCAGTACTTC
>many|TRBJ1-1|NA|TRBV28
CASSSYRELNTEAFF
TGTGCCAGCAGCTCCTACAGGGAATTGAACACTGAAGCTTTCTTT
>many|TRBJ2-1|TRBD2|TRBV7-3
CASSLMGSGRARNEQFF
TGTGCCAGCAGCTTAATGGGTAGCGGGAGGGCCCGCAATGAGCAGTTCTTC
>many|TRBJ1-5|TRBD1|TRBV20-1
CSARDRGRGSQPQHF
TGCAGTGCTAGAGATCGCGGCAGGGGGAGTCAGCCCCAGCATTTT
>few|TRBJ1-2|TRBD1|TRBV5-7
CASSLEPGTANYGYTF
TGTGCCAGCAGCTTGGAGCCCGGGACAGCTAACTATGGCTACACCTTC
>many|TRBJ1-1|NA|TRBV12-3/TRBV12-4
CASSFWGGGEAFF
TGTGCCAGCAGTTTCTGGGGGGGGGGTGAAGCTTTCTTT
>many|TRBJ2-1|NA|TRBV7-6
CASSLEVYGYSYNEQFF
TGTGCCAGCAGCTTAGAGGTCTATGGGTACTCCTACAATGAGCAGTTCTTC
>NA|TRBJ2-1|NA|TRBV7-9
CASSLPPGEGGTEQFF
TGTGCCAGCAGCTTACCCCCAGGGGAGGGTGGAACTGAGCAGTTCTTC
>few|TRBJ1-6|NA|TRBV10-3
CAISDSQNSPLHF
TGTGCCATCAGTGACTCTCAAAATTCACCCCTCCACTTT
>many|TRBJ2-3|NA|TRBV2
CASAAWSTDTQYF
TGTGCCAGCGCGGCTTGGAGCACAGATACGCAGTATTTT